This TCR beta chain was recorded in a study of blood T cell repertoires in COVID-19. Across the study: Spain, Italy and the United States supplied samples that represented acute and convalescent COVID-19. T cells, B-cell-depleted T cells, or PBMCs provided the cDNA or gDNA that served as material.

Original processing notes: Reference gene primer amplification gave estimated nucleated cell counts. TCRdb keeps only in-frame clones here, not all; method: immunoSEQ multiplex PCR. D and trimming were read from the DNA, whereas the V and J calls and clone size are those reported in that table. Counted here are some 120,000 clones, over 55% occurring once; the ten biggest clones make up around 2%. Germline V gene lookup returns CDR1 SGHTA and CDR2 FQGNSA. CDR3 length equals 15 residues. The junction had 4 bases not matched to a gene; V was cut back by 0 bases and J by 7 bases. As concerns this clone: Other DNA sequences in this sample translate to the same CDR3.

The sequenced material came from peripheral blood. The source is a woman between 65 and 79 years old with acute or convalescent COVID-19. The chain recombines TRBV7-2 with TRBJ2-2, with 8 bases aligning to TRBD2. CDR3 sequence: CASSLAAGGNGELFF. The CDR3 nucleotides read TGTGCCAGCAGCTTAGCGGCGGGGGGAAACGGGGAGCTGTTTTTT.